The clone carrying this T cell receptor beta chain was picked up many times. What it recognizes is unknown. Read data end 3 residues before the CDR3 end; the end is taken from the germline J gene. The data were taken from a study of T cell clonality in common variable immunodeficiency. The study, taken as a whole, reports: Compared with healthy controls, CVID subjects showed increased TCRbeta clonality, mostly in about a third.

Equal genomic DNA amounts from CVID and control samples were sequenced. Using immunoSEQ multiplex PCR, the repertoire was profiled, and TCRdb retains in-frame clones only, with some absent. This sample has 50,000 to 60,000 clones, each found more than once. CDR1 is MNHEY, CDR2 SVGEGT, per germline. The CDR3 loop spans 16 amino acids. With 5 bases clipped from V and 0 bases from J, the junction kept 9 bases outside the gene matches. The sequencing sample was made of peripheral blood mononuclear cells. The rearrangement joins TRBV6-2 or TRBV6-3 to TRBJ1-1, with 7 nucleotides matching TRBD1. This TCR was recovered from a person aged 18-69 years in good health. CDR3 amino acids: CASSPYRGGMNTEAFF. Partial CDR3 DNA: TGTGCCAGCAGTCCATACAGGGGAGGCATGAACACTGAA.